This T cell receptor (beta chain) was captured by sequencing in a study of T cells after yellow fever vaccination. The CDR3 consists of 15 residues. Trimming removed 5 bases at V and 6 bases at J, with 19 bases between. CDR1 is SGHAT and CDR2 is FQNNGV in the germline V gene. 5'RACE template switching added a universal primer site and UMIs to TCR cDNA. TCRdb redid the calling of the 5' RACE reads with MiXCR, one entry per CDR3 protein. The data show about 260,000 distinct CDR3 sequences, with roughly 4.8% seen just once and 2.5% to 4% held by the top ten. Study-wide results and caveats: Abundant clonotypes (contaminants from the bulk population) could be present in FACS-sorted repertoires. Only a minor proportion of clonotypes was detected across both CD4 and CD8 compartments. Most primary-vaccination clones recurred post-booster (under 98% CD4, 88% CD8).

Many counts were recorded for this clonotype. The antigen is undetermined. This clonotype was sampled from a man aged 18 to 30 who received the YFV17D yellow fever vaccine. Sequences were derived from CD4+ T cells sorted from PBMCs, sampled on the day of the yellow fever booster vaccination. The gene calls are TRBV11-2 and TRBJ1-1; TRBD1 is a possible D gene (6 bases). CDR3 DNA: TGTGCCAGCAGCCTACCGACAGCGGGGGCTTCTGAAGCTTTCTTT. Protein sequence: CASSLPTAGASEAFF.